The clone carrying this TCR beta chain was seen ten or more times. Antigen: not known. UMIs and a universal primer site were added when TCR cDNA was made by 5'RACE template switching. TCRdb redid the calling of the 5' RACE reads with MiXCR, one entry per CDR3 protein. The profile shows nearly 300,000 distinct CDR3 sequences, roughly 8.7% of them singletons. This record comes from a study of T cells after yellow fever vaccination. Study findings and constraints: Among all clonotypes, a small share was observed in both CD4 and CD8 compartments. Abundant clonotypes from the bulk population could contaminate FACS-sorted repertoires.

V lost 7 bases, J lost 2 bases, and 13 bases lay in between. This CDR3 comprises 14 residues. The germline gives CDR1 MGHDK, CDR2 SYGVNS. The chain links TRBV25-1 to TRBJ2-3; the D gene could be TRBD1 or TRBD2 (5 bases each). Sequenced material: CD4+ T cells sorted from PBMCs, taken 5 days after the yellow fever booster vaccination. This TCR was recovered from a man younger than 35 who received the YFV17D yellow fever vaccine. CDR3 protein: CASTLGPATDTQYF. The CDR3 coding sequence is TGTGCCAGCACCCTGGGACCCGCCACAGATACGCAGTATTTT.